This T cell receptor (beta chain) was observed in a study of cytomegalovirus exposure and HLA in healthy donors. Trimming took off 1 base at V and 5 bases at J, with 15 bases between the two ends. The CDR3 sequence is 15 residues long. Germline V gives CDR1 LNHNV, CDR2 YYDKDF (reference sequence). This clone was counted a single time. What it recognizes is unknown. Study-wide findings and caveats: Earlier analysis looked at TCR beta V segments, and most were productive about 90% or about 30% of the time. Roughly even sequencing depth across donors was the assumption behind the presence/absence analyses. TCR beta sequences numbering fewer than 20,000 were associated with HLA alleles at 0.05 false discovery rate in a later analysis. Later on, an analysis showed TCR association rates differing by HLA locus, with DRB1 the most and HLA-C the fewest.

PCR was performed using 60 Vbeta and 13 Jbeta primers. Data came from immunoSEQ multiplex PCR; TCRdb stores just in-frame clones and leaves some out. The data contain 130,000 to 150,000 clones, 9.4% of them singletons. The V gene is TRBV15, the J gene TRBJ2-7; D unresolved. The receptor was derived from a male donor in good health and CMV-seronegative. The sample comprised PBMCs. The CDR3 DNA sequence: TGTGCCACCAGCAGAGGCCCCTCCTTCAGGCACGAGCAGTACTTC. This translates into CATSRGPSFRHEQYF.